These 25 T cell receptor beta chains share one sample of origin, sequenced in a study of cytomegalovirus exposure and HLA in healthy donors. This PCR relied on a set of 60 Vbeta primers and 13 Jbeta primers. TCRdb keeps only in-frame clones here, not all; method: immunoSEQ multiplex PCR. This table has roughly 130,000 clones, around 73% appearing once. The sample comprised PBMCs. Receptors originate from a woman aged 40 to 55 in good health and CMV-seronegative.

This CDR3 reads CASSQAGAARSGSPLHF. The CDR3 DNA is TGTGCCAGCAGCCAAGCCGGCGCGGCTCGGTCTGGCTCACCCCTCCACTTT. The chain is built from TRBV4-2 and TRBJ1-6; no reliable D call. This CDR3 has 17 residues. Trimming removed 1 base at V and 10 bases at J, with 20 bases between. Germline-derived CDR1 and CDR2 are LGHNA and YNFKEQ.

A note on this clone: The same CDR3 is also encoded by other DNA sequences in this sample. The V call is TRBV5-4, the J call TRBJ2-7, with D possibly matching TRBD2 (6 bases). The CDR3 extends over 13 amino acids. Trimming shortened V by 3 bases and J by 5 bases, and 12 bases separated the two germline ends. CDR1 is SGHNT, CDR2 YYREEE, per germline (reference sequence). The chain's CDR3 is CASSSAAGHEQYV. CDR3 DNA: TGTGCCAGCAGCTCCGCGGCGGGGCACGAGCAGTACGTC.

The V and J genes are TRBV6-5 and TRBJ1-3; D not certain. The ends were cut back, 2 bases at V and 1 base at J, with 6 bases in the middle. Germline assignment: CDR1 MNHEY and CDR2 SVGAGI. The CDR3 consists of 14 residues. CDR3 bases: TGTGCCAGCAGTTACGAAGCATCTGGAAACACCATATATTTT. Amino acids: CASSYEASGNTIYF.

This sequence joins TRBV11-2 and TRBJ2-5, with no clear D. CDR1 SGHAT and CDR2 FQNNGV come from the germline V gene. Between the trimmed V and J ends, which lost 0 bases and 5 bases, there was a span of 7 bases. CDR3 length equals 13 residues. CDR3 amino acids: CASSLDPLETQYF. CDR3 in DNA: TGTGCCAGCAGCTTAGATCCCTTGGAGACCCAGTACTTC.

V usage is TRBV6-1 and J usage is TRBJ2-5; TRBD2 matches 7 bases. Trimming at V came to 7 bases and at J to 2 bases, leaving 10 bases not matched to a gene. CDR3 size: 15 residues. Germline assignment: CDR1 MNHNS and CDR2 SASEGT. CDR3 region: CASIKEASGQETQYF. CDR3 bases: TGTGCCAGCATCAAGGAGGCTAGCGGTCAAGAGACCCAGTACTTC.

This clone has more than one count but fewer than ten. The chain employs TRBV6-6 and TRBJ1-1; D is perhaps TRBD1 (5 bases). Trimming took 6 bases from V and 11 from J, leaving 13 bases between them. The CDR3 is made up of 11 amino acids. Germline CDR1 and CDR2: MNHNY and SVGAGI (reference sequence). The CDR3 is CASRNAGYAFF. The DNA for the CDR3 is TGTGCCAGCAGAAACGCAGGGTACGCTTTCTTT.

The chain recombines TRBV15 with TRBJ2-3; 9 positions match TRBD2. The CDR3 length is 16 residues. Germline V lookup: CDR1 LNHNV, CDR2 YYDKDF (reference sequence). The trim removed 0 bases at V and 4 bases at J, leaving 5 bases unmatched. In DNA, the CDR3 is TGTGCCACCAGCAGAGACCCCGGCGGGGGGGCAGATACGCAGTATTTT. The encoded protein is CATSRDPGGGADTQYF.

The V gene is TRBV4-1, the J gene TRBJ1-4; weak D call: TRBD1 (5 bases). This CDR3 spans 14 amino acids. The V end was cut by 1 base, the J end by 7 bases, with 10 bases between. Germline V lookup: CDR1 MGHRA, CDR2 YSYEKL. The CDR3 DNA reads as TGCGCCAGCAGCCAAGTGACAGCGAGTGAAAAACTGTTTTTT. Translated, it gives CASSQVTASEKLFF.

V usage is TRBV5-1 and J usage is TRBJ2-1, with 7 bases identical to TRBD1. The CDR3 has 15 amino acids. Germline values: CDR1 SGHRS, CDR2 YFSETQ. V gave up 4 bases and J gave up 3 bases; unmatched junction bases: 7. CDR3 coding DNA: TGCGCCAGCAGCGACCAGACAGGGAACTACAATGAGCAGTTCTTC. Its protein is CASSDQTGNYNEQFF.

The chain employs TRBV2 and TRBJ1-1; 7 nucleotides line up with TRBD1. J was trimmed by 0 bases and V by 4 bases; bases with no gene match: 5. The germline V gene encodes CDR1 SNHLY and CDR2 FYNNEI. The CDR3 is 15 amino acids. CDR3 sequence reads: CASSGQGSVNTEAFF. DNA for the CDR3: TGTGCCAGCAGTGGACAGGGATCGGTGAACACTGAAGCTTTCTTT.

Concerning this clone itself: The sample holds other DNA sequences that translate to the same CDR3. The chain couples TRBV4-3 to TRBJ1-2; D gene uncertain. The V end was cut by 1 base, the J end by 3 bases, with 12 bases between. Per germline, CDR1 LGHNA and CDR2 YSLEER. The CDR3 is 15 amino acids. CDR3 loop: CASSQGGSGDYGYTF. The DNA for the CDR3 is TGCGCCAGCAGCCAAGGAGGGTCCGGTGACTATGGCTACACCTTC.

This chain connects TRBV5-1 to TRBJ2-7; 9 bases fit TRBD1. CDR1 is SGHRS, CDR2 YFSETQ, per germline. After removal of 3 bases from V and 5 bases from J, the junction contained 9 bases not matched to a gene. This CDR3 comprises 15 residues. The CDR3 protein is CASSYPGQGIDEQYF. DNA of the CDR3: TGCGCCAGCAGCTATCCGGGACAGGGCATCGACGAGCAGTACTTC.

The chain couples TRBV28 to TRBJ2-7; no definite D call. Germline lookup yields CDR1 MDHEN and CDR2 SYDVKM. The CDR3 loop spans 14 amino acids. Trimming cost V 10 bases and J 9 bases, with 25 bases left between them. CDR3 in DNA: TGTGCCACCTCTAGACGGAAAGCCGGTGGATGGCAGTACTTC. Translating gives CATSRRKAGGWQYF.

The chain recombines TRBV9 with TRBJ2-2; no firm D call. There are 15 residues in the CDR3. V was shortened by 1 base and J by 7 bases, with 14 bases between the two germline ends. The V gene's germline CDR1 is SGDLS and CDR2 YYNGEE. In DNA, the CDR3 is TGTGCCAGCAGCGTAAGGTCCGCGGTGGGCGGGGAGCTGTTTTTT. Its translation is CASSVRSAVGGELFF.

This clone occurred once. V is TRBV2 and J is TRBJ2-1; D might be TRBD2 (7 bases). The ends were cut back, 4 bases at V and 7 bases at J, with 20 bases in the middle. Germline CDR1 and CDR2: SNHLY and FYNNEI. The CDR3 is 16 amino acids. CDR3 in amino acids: CASSGSGGLGGNEQFF. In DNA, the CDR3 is TGTGCCAGCAGTGGATCCGGGGGCCTGGGGGGGAATGAGCAGTTCTTC. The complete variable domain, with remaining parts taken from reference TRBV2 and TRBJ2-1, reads EPEVTQTPSHQVTQMGQEVILRCVPISNHLYFYWYRQILGQKVEFLVSFYNNEISEKSEIFDDQFSVERPDGSNFTLKIRSTKLEDSAMYFCASSGSGGLGGNEQFFGPGTRLTVL.

This CDR3 is CASSRDRASGYTF. As DNA, the CDR3 is TGTGCCAGTAGCCGGGACAGGGCAAGTGGCTACACCTTC. The chain uses TRBV19 and TRBJ1-2, with 9 bases aligning to TRBD1. From germline, CDR1 is LNHDA and CDR2 SQIVND (reference sequence). This CDR3 has 13 amino acids. Trimming removed 6 bases from V and 7 bases from J; junction bases left unmatched: 6.

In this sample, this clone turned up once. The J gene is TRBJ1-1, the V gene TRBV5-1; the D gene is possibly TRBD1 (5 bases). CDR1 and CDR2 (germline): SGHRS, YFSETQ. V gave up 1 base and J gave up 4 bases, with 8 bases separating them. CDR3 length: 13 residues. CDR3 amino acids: CASSLLGATEAFF. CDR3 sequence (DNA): TGCGCCAGCAGCTTGTTAGGGGCCACTGAAGCTTTCTTT.

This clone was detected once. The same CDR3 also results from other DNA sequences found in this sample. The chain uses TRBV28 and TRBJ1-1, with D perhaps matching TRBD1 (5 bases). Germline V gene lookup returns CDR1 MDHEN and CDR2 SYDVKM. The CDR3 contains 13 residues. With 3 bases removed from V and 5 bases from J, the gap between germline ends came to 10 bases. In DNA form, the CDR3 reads TGTGCCAGCAGTTTGTCTGGGGCGACTGAAGCTTTCTTT. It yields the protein CASSLSGATEAFF.

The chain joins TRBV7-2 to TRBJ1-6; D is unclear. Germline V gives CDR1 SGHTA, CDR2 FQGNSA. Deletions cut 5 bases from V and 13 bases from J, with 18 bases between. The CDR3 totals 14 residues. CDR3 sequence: CASSVDSTLRPLHF. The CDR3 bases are TGTGCCAGCAGCGTCGACTCCACCCTTCGGCCCCTCCACTTT.

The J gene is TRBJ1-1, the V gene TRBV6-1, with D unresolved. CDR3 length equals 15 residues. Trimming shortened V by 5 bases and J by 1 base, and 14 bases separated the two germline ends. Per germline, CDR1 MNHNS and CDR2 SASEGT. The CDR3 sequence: CASSPRGRANTEAFF. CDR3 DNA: TGTGCCAGCAGTCCCCGCGGCAGAGCGAACACTGAAGCTTTCTTT.

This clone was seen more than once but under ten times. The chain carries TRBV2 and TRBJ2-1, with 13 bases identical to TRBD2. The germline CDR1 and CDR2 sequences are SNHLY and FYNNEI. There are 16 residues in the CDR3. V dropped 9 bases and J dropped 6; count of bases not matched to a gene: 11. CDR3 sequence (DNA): TGTGCCAGGGTGGGACTAGCGGGGAATCACTTCAATGAGCAGTTCTTC. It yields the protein CARVGLAGNHFNEQFF.

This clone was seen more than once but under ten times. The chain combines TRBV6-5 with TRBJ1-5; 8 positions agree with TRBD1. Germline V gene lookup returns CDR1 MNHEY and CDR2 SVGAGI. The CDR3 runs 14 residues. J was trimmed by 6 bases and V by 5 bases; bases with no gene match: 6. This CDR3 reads CASSTTGDGQPQHF. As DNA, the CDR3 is TGTGCCAGCAGTACGACAGGGGACGGTCAGCCCCAGCATTTT.

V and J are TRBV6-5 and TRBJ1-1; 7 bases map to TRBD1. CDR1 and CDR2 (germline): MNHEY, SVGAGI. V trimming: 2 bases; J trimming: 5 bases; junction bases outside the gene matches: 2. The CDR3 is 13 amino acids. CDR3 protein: CASSYGTETEAFF. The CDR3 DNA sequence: TGTGCCAGCAGTTACGGGACAGAAACTGAAGCTTTCTTT.

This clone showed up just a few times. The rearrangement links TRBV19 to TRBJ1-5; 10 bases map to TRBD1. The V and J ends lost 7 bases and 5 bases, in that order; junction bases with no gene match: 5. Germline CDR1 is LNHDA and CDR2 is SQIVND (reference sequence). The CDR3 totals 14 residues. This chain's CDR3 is CASTFGQGDQPQHF. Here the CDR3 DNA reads TGTGCCAGTACGTTCGGACAGGGGGATCAGCCCCAGCATTTT.

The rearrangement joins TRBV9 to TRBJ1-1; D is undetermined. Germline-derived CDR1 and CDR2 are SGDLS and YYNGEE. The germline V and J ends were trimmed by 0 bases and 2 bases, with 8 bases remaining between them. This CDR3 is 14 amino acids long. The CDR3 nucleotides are TGTGCCAGCAGCGTAGGAACAGAAAACACTGAAGCTTTCTTT. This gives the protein CASSVGTENTEAFF. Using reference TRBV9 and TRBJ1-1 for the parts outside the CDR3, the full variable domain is DSGVTQTPKHLITATGQRVTLRCSPRSGDLSVYWYQQSLDQGLQFLIQYYNGEERAKGNILERFSAQQFPDLHSELNLSSLELGDSALYFCASSVGTENTEAFFGQGTRLTVV.